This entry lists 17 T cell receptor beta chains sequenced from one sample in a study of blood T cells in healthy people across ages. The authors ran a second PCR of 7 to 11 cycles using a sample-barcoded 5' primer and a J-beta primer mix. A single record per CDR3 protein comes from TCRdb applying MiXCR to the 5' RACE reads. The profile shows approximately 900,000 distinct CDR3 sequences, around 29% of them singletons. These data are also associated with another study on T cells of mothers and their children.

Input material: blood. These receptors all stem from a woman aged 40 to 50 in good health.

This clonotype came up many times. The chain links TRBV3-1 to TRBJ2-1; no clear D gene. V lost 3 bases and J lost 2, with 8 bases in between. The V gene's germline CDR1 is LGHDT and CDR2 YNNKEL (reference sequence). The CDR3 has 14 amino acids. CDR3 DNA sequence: TGTGCCAGCAGCCATGGAGTTACCTACAATGAGCAGTTCTTC. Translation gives CASSHGVTYNEQFF.

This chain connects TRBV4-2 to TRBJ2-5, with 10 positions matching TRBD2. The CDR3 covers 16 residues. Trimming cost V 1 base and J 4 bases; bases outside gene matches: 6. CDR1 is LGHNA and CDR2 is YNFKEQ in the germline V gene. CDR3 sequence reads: CASSQVAGGTGETQYF. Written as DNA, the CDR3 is TGTGCCAGCAGCCAAGTAGCGGGGGGTACTGGAGAGACCCAGTACTTC.

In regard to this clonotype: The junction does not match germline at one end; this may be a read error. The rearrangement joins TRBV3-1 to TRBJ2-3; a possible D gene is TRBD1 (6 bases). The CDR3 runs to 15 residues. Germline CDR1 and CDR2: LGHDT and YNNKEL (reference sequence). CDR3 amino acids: CAGSQDQGSTDTQYF. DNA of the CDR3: TGTGCCGGCAGCCAAGATCAGGGGAGCACAGATACGCAGTATTTT.

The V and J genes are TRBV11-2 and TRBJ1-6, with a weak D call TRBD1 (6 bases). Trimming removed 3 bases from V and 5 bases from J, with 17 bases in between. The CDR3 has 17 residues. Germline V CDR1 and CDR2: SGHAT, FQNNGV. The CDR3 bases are TGTGCCAGCAGCTTTACAGGTGGGGGGCTTAATAATTCACCCCTCCACTTT. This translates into CASSFTGGGLNNSPLHF.

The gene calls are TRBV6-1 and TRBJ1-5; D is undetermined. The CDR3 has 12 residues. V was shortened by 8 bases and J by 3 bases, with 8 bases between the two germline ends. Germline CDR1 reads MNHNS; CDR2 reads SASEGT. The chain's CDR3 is CASVTPNQPQHF. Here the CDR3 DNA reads TGTGCCAGCGTAACCCCCAATCAGCCCCAGCATTTT.

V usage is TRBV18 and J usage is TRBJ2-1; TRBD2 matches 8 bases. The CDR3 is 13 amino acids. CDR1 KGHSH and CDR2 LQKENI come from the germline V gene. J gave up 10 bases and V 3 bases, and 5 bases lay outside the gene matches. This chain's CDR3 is CASSPGSGGEQFF. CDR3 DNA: TGTGCCAGCTCACCCGGGTCGGGGGGGGAGCAGTTCTTC.

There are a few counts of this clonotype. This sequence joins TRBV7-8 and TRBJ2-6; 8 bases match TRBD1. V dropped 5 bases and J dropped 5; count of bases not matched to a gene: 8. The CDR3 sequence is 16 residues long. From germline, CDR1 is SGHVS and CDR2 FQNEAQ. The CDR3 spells CASSPPGGKRANVLTF. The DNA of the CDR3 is TGTGCCAGCAGCCCACCAGGGGGCAAGAGGGCCAACGTCCTGACTTTC.

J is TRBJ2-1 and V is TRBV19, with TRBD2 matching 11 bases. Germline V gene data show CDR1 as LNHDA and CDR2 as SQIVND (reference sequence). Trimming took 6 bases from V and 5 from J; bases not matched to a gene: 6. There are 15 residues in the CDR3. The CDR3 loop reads CASSILAGEHNEQFF. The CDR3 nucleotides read TGTGCCAGTAGCATACTAGCGGGGGAACACAATGAGCAGTTCTTC.

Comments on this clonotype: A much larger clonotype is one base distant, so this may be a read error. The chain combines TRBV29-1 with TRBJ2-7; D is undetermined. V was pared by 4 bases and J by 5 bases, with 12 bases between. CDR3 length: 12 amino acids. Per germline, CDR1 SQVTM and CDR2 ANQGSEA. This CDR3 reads CSVAWGGDEQYF. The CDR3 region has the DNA TGCAGCGTTGCGTGGGGTGGGGACGAGCAGTACTTC.

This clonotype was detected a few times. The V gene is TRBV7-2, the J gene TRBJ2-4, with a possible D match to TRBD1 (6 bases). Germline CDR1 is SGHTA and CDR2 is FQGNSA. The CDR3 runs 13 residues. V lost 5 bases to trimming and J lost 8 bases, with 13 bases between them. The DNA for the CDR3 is TGTGCCAGCAGCGGGTCACAGGGCTACATTCAGTACTTC. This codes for CASSGSQGYIQYF.

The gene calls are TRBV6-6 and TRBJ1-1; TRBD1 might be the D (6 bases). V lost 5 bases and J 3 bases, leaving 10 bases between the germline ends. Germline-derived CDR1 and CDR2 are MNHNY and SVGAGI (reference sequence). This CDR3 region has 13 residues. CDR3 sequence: CASSTNRDTEAFF. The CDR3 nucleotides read TGTGCCAGCAGTACTAACAGGGACACTGAAGCTTTCTTT.

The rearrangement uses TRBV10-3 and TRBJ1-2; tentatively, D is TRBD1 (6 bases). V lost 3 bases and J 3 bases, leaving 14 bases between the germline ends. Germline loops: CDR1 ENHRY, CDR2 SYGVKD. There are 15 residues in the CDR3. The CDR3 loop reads CAISDSNRVDYGYTF. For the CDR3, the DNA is TGTGCCATCAGTGATAGTAACAGGGTGGACTATGGCTACACCTTC.

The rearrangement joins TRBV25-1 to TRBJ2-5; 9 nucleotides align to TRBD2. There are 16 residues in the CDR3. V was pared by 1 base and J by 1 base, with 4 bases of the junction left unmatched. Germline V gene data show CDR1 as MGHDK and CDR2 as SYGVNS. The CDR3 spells CASSEWLAGRQETQYF. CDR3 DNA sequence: TGTGCCAGCAGTGAATGGCTAGCGGGGCGCCAAGAGACCCAGTACTTC.

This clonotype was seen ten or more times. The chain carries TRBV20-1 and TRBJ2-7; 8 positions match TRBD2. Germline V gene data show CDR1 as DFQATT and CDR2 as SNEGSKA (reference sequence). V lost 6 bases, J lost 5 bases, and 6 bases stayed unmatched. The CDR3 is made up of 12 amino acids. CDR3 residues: CSAGGGDHEQYF. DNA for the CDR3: TGCAGTGCCGGGGGGGGGGACCACGAGCAGTACTTC.

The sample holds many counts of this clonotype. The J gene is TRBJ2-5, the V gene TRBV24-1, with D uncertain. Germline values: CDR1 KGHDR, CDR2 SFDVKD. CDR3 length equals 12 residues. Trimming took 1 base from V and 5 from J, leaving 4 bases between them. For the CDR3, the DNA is TGTGCCACCAGTGATTTTCGGGAGACCCAGTACTTC. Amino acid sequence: CATSDFRETQYF.

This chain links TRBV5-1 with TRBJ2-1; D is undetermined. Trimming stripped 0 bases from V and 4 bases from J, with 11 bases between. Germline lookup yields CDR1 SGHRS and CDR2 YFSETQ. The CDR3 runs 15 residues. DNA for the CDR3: TGCGCCAGCAGCTTGGACCAGCCTGGTTACAATGAGCAGTTCTTC. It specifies CASSLDQPGYNEQFF. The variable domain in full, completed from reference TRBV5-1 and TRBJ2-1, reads KAGVTQTPRYLIKTRGQQVTLSCSPISGHRSVSWYQQTPGQGLQFLFEYFSETQRNKGNFPGRFSGRQFSNSRSEMNVSTLELGDSALYLCASSLDQPGYNEQFFGPGTRLTVL.

CDR3 coding DNA: TGTGCCACCAGCCGCCCCCCACGGGACTCTGGAAACACCATATATTTT. It yields the protein CATSRPPRDSGNTIYF. This rearrangement joins TRBV15 to TRBJ1-3; D remains unclear. V gave up 5 bases and J gave up 0 bases, with 14 bases separating them. CDR3 size: 16 residues. Looked up from germline, CDR1 is LNHNV and CDR2 is YYDKDF (reference sequence).